The clone carrying this T cell receptor beta chain occurred a few times. Using its own MiXCR run on the RT-PCR reads, TCRdb lists one record per CDR3 protein. There are about 960,000 distinct CDR3 sequences in the sample; roughly 18% occur only once, and around 6% lies in the top ten. This CDR3 comprises 12 residues. Trimming pared 5 bases from V and 7 bases from J, leaving 11 bases between. This specimen belongs to a study of patients and donors after allogeneic stem cell transplantation. Input material: blood, either unsorted or a sorted T cell fraction (not recorded which). The receptor was derived from a human donor who was either an allogeneic HSCT recipient or a stem cell or donor lymphocyte infusion donor (not recorded which). It is not recorded whose cells these are; they may come from a transplant donor. The V and J genes are TRBV12-3 or TRBV12-4 and TRBJ2-5; the D gene is possibly TRBD1 (6 bases). CDR3 region: CASSEQGLTQYF. The CDR3 nucleotides are TGTGCCAGCAGTGAACAGGGCCTGACCCAGTACTTC.